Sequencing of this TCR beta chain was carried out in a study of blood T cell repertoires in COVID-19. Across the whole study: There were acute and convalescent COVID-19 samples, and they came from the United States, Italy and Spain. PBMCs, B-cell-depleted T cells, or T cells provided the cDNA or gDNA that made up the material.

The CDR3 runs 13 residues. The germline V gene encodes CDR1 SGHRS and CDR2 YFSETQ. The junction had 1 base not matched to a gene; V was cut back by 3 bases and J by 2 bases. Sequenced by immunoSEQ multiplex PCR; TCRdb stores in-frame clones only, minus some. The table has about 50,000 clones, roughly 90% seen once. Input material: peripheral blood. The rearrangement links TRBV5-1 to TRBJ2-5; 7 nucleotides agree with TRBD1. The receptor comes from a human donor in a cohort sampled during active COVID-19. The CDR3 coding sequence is TGCGCCAGCAGCTCGGGACAGCAAGAGACCCAGTACTTC. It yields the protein CASSSGQQETQYF.